The rows below give T cell receptor beta chains drawn from one sample of a study of T cell changes during pregnancy in multiple sclerosis. The protocol was immunoSEQ multiplex PCR, while the TCRdb copy is restricted to in-frame clones and leaves out a portion. The sample has over 60,000 clones, about 96% seen once. The sequencing here drew on CD8+ T cells from peripheral blood mononuclear cells, taken after pregnancy. The receptors derive from a female donor with multiple sclerosis, enrolled in a pregnancy study. The CDR3 runs from the conserved cysteine through the conserved F or W. A D gene is named only where the DNA matches it firmly. The listing skips clone size in some rows; elsewhere it reads once, few, many or a size class.

TRBJ2-1 TRBV5-1 once TRBD2 CASSSSGRALDEQFF TGCGCCAGCAGCTCTAGCGGGAGGGCCCTCGATGAGCAGTTCTTC
TRBJ1-3 TRBV5-8 . . CASSHSSSGNTIYF TGTGCCAGCAGTCACAGCTCCTCTGGAAACACCATATATTTT
TRBJ2-2 TRBV11-2 once TRBD1 CASSNRDRVFGELFF TGTGCCAGCAGCAACCGGGACAGGGTGTTCGGGGAGCTGTTTTTT
TRBJ2-1 TRBV14 . . CASSQDAGALNDEQFF TGTGCCAGCAGCCAAGATGCAGGGGCGCTTAATGATGAGCAGTTCTTC
TRBJ2-1 TRBV7-9 . . CASSLDGNEQFF TGTGCCAGCAGCTTAGACGGGAATGAGCAGTTCTTC
TRBJ2-1 TRBV11-2 . . CASSLGEGPQFF TGTGCCAGCAGCTTAGGTGAGGGTCCGCAGTTCTTC
TRBJ2-3 TRBV16 . TRBD2 CASSLGLAGGGDTQYF TGTGCCAGCAGCCTGGGACTAGCGGGAGGTGGAGATACGCAGTATTTT
TRBJ2-7 TRBV29-1 once . CSVEEAARPYEQYF TGCAGCGTTGAGGAGGCTGCCCGACCCTACGAGCAGTACTTC
TRBJ1-2 TRBV28 . . CASRPVPGDGYTF TGTGCCAGCAGACCGGTCCCGGGGGATGGCTACACCTTC
TRBJ2-1 TRBV27 once TRBD2 CASSRTSGSAYEQFF TGTGCCAGCAGCCGGACTAGCGGGAGTGCCTATGAGCAGTTCTTC
TRBJ2-7 TRBV29-1 . TRBD1 CSVEGTGASYEQYF TGCAGCGTTGAAGGGACAGGGGCCTCCTACGAGCAGTACTTC
TRBJ1-2 TRBV27 . . CASRFQGANYGYTF TGTGCCAGCAGATTTCAAGGAGCTAACTATGGCTACACCTTC
TRBJ2-7 TRBV5-4 . TRBD2 CASSLAAGGGYEQYF TGTGCCAGCAGCTTGGCGGCCGGGGGGGGCTACGAGCAGTACTTC
TRBJ2-7 TRBV7-6 . TRBD2 CASSLPLAGSSYEQYF TGTGCCAGCAGCCTACCACTAGCGGGAAGCTCCTACGAGCAGTACTTC
TRBJ1-1 TRBV15 few . CATSRDRGANTEAFF TGTGCCACCAGCAGAGACAGGGGCGCGAACACTGAAGCTTTCTTT
TRBJ2-5 TRBV28 . . CASSRLGGGGETQYF TGTGCCAGCAGTCGTTTGGGGGGGGGCGGAGAGACCCAGTACTTC
TRBJ2-4 TRBV19 . TRBD1 CASSIGTGGNIQYF TGTGCCAGTAGTATAGGGACAGGGGGAAACATTCAGTACTTC
TRBJ2-5 TRBV5-8 . . CAAPFGETQYF TGTGCAGCGCCCTTTGGGGAGACCCAGTACTTC